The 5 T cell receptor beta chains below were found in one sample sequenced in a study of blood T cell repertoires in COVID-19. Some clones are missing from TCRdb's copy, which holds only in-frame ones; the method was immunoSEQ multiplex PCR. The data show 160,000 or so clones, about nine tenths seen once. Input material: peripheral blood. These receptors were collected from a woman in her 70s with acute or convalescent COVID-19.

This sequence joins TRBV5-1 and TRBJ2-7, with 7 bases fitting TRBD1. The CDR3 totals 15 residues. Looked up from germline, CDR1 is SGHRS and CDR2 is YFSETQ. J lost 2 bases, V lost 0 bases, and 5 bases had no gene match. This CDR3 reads CASSLAWDSTYEQYF. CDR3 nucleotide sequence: TGCGCCAGCAGCTTGGCTTGGGACAGTACCTACGAGCAGTACTTC.

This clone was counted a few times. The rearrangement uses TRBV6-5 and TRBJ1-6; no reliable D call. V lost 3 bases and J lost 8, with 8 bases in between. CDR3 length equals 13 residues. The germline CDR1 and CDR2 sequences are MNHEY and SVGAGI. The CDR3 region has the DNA TGTGCCAGCAGTTATCGTCCTTATTCACCCCTCCACTTT. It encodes CASSYRPYSPLHF.

The CDR3 protein is CASIPSGVPRGEQFF. CDR3 nucleotide sequence: TGTGCCAGCATCCCTAGCGGGGTTCCCCGGGGGGAGCAGTTCTTC. The chain links TRBV6-5 to TRBJ2-1; TRBD2 matches 9 bases. V dropped 7 bases and J dropped 10; count of bases not matched to a gene: 14. Germline values: CDR1 MNHEY, CDR2 SVGAGI. The CDR3 spans 15 residues.

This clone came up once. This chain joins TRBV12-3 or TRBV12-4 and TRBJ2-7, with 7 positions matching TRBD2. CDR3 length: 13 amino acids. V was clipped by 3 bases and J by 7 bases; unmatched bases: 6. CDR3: CASSFKASGEQYF. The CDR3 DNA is TGTGCCAGCAGTTTCAAGGCTAGCGGAGAGCAGTACTTC.

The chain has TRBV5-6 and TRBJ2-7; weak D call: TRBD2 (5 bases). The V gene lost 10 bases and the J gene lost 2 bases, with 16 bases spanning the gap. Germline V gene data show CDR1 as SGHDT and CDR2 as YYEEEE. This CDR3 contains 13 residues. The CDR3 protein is CASTSPYTYEQYF. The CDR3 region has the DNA TGTGCCTCAACTAGTCCTTATACCTACGAGCAGTACTTC.